This TCR beta chain was captured in a study of cytomegalovirus exposure and HLA in healthy donors. Turning to the study itself: There were under 140 million unique TCR beta sequences, drawn from roughly 200 million T cells, in an earlier analysis.

Vbeta (60) and Jbeta (13) primers were used in the PCR. Clones were read by immunoSEQ multiplex PCR, and TCRdb kept only the in-frame ones, dropping some. The data contain 100,000 to 150,000 clones, about 80% of them seen just once; the ten biggest clones take up 1%. Looked up from germline, CDR1 is SGHAT and CDR2 is FQNNGV. The V end was cut by 3 bases, the J end by 1 base, with 4 bases between. The CDR3 totals 12 residues. Study-level points and caveats: Later analysis associated a missense DCLRE1C variant with TCR beta V- and J-gene trimming. For cytomegalovirus status, the classifier reportedly gave diagnoses with high specificity and sensitivity. In a later analysis, 15,000 to 20,000 TCR beta sequences were associated with HLA alleles at 0.05 false discovery rate.

As to this clone: The antigen is not known.

The J gene is TRBJ2-7, the V gene TRBV11-2; D is undetermined. What was sequenced was PBMCs. This TCR was recovered from a man between 40 and 49 years old in good health and CMV-seronegative. The chain's CDR3 is CASSFVSYEQYF. CDR3 in DNA: TGTGCCAGCAGCTTCGTTTCCTACGAGCAGTACTTC. Complete variable domain (other parts from reference TRBV11-2 and TRBJ2-7): EAGVAQSPRYKIIEKRQSVAFWCNPISGHATLYWYQQILGQGPKLLIQFQNNGVVDDSQLPKDRFSAERLKGVDSTLKIQPAKLEDSAVYLCASSFVSYEQYFGPGTRLTVT.